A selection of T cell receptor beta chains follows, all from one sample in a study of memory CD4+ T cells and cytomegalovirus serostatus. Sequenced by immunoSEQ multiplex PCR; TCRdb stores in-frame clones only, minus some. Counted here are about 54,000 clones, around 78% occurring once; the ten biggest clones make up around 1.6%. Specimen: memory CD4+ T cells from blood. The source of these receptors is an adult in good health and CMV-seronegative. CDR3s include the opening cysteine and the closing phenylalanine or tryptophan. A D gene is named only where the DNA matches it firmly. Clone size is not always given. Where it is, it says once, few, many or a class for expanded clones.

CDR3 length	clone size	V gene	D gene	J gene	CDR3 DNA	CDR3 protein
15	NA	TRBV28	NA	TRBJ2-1	TGTGCCAGCAGTTCTTTCGACGGGGTGTACAATGAGCAGTTCTTC	CASSSFDGVYNEQFF
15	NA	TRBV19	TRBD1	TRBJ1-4	TGTGCCAGCCGTCCCGGGACAGGGATGACTGAAAAACTGTTTTTT	CASRPGTGMTEKLFF
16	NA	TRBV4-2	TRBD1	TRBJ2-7	TGTGCCAGCAGTCACACGGGAAGGACAGGGGACTACGAGCAGTACTTC	CASSHTGRTGDYEQYF
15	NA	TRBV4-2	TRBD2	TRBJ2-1	TGTGCCAGCAGCCTCCGACTAGCGGGAGACAATGAGCAGTTCTTC	CASSLRLAGDNEQFF
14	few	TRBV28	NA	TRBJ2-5	TGTGCCAGCAGTAAACCCCCCCTCCAAGAGACCCAGTACTTC	CASSKPPLQETQYF
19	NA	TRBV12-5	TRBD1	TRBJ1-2	TGTGCTAGTGGTTACTCAAAAACAGGGGACGCGTGGCTCGACTATGGCTACACCTTC	CASGYSKTGDAWLDYGYTF
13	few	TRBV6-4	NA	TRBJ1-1	TGTGCCAGCAGTGAGGTCTTGAACACTGAAGCTTTCTTT	CASSEVLNTEAFF
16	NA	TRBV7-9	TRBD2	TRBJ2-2	TGTGCCAGCAGCTTAGGACTAGCGGTGAACACCGGGGAGCTGTTTTTT	CASSLGLAVNTGELFF
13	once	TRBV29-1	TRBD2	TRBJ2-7	TGCAGCGTTGAGATGGGACTAGCGAGGGAGCAGTACTTC	CSVEMGLAREQYF
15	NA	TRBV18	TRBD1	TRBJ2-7	TGTGCCAGCTCACTACAGGGGACGGCGTCCTACGAGCAGTACTTC	CASSLQGTASYEQYF
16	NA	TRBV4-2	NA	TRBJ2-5	TGTGCCAGCAGCCAAGATGGAACGGAACCTCAAGAGACCCAGTACTTC	CASSQDGTEPQETQYF
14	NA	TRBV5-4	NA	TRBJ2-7	TGTGCCAGCAGCTTGAATAGGGGGGGCTACGAGCAGTACTTC	CASSLNRGGYEQYF
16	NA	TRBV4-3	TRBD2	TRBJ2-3	TGCGCCAGCAGCTACGGGACTAGCGGGCGTGGGGATACGCAGTATTTT	CASSYGTSGRGDTQYF
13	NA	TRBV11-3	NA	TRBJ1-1	TGTGCCAGCAGACTAGAACCGAGCACTGAAGCTTTCTTT	CASRLEPSTEAFF
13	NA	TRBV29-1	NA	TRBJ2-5	TGCAGCGTTGCTATAAGGGTTCAAGAGACCCAGTACTTC	CSVAIRVQETQYF
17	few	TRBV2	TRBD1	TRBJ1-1	TGTGCCAGCAGTGATTCTCGACAGGGTAATTCCCGGCCTGAAGCTTTCTTT	CASSDSRQGNSRPEAFF
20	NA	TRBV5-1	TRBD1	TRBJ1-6	TGCGCCAGCAGCCCGAAAATAAGGGACAGTATGAGCTCCTATAATTCACCCCTCCACTTT	CASSPKIRDSMSSYNSPLHF
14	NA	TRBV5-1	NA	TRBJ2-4	TGCGCCAGCAGCTTGGTTGCAGGGCAAAACATTCAGTACTTC	CASSLVAGQNIQYF
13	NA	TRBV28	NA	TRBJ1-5	TGTGCCAGCAGTTTTCTTTTAGTTCAGCCCCAGCATTTT	CASSFLLVQPQHF
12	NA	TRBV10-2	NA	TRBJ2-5	TGCGCCAGCAGTGCAGCGGGAGAGACCCAGTACTTC	CASSAAGETQYF
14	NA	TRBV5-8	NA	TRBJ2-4	TGTGCCAGCAGCCGGGTTGTGACCAAAAACATTCAGTACTTC	CASSRVVTKNIQYF
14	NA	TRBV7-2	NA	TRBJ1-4	TGTGCCAGCAGAAGCGGGGGGGCAGGTGAAAAACTGTTTTTT	CASRSGGAGEKLFF
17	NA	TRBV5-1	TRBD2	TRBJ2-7	TGCGCCAGCACCCTTGGAGTATCGAGCGGGAGGGTTAGCGAGCAGTACTTC	CASTLGVSSGRVSEQYF
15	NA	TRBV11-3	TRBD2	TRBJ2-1	TGTGCCAGCAGCTCACTAGCGGGGGGGGGCGGTGAGCAGTTCTTC	CASSSLAGGGGEQFF
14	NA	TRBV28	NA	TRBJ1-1	TGTGCCAGCAGTTCCCCGGTGACAGGAACTGAAGCTTTCTTT	CASSSPVTGTEAFF
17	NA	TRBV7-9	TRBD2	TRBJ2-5	TGTGCCAGCAGCTTAATGGTCGCGCCGGGACTAGCGAGGACCCAGTACTTC	CASSLMVAPGLARTQYF
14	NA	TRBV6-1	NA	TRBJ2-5	TGTGCCAGCAGTGAAGGGGCTGTGCAAGAGACCCAGTACTTC	CASSEGAVQETQYF
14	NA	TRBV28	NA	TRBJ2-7	TGTGCCAGCAGTTTTGTTTGGGGGCCAGGGGAGCAGTACTTC	CASSFVWGPGEQYF
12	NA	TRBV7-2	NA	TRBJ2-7	TGTGCCAGCAGCTTAGGACAGGGAGGTCTGTACTTC	CASSLGQGGLYF
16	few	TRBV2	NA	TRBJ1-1	TGTGCCAGCAGTGATGGGCAGGGCTTTACGAACACTGAAGCTTTCTTT	CASSDGQGFTNTEAFF
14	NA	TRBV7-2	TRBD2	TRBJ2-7	TGTGCCAGCAGCTTTGCGGGGGGAGACTACGAGCAGTACTTC	CASSFAGGDYEQYF
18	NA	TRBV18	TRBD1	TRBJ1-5	TGTGCCAGCTCACCAACAGGGGGAATAGGAAAGAGCAATCAGCCCCAGCATTTT	CASSPTGGIGKSNQPQHF
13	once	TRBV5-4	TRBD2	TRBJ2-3	TGTGCCAGCAGACTAGCGGGCACAGATACGCAGTATTTT	CASRLAGTDTQYF
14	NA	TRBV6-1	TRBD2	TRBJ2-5	TGTGCCAGCAGTGCGCGGCTAGCGGGAGAGACCCAGTACTTC	CASSARLAGETQYF
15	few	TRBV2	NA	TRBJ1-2	TGTGCCAGCAGAGACTTAAACAGGGACGTTGGTGGCTACACCTTC	CASRDLNRDVGGYTF
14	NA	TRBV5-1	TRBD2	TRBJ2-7	TGCGCCAGCAGCTTGGCTAGCGGGAAGTACGAGCAGTACTTC	CASSLASGKYEQYF
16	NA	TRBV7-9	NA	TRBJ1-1	TGTGCCAGCAGCTTATCATCGGGCAGGCTGAACACTGAAGCTTTCTTT	CASSLSSGRLNTEAFF
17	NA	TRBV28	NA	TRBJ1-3	TGTGCCAGCAGTTTAGTGGGCACCCTGGTAGCTGGAAACACCATATATTTT	CASSLVGTLVAGNTIYF
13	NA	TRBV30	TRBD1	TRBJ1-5	TGTGCCTGGAGTACAGGGGCCGAACAGCCCCAGCATTTT	CAWSTGAEQPQHF
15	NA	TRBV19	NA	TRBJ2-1	TGTGCCAGTAGTATTGTATGGCAGGGCTACAATGAGCAGTTCTTC	CASSIVWQGYNEQFF
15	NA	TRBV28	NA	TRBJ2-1	TGTGCCAGCAGTTTTCTTGCCCTAGCGCAGAATGAGCAGTTCTTC	CASSFLALAQNEQFF
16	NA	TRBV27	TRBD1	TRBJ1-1	TGTGCCAGCAGCCGTCAGGGACAGGTTATTAACACTGAAGCTTTCTTT	CASSRQGQVINTEAFF
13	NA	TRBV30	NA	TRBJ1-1	TGTGCCTGGAGTGTAAGGGGGGTAGCTGAAGCTTTCTTT	CAWSVRGVAEAFF
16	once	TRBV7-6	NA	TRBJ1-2	TGTGCCAGCAGCTTTGGTCCTCCCGATTCTAACTATGGCTACACCTTC	CASSFGPPDSNYGYTF
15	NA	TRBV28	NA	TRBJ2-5	TGTGCCAGCAGTTTAAACGGGAATCTCCAAGAGACCCAGTACTTC	CASSLNGNLQETQYF
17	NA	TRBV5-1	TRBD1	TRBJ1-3	TGCGCCAGCAGCTTGGGAGGACAGGGGGCCGGTGGAAACACCATATATTTT	CASSLGGQGAGGNTIYF
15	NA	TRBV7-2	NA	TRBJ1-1	TGTGCCAGCAGCTTAGAGAGACGGGGGAACACTGAAGCTTTCTTT	CASSLERRGNTEAFF
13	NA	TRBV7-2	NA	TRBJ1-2	TGTGCCAGCAGCGCTACGCGTTACTATGGCTACACCTTC	CASSATRYYGYTF
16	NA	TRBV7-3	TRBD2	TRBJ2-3	TGTGCCAGCAGCCTTCGGGCAAGCGGGGGCTCTGATACGCAGTATTTT	CASSLRASGGSDTQYF